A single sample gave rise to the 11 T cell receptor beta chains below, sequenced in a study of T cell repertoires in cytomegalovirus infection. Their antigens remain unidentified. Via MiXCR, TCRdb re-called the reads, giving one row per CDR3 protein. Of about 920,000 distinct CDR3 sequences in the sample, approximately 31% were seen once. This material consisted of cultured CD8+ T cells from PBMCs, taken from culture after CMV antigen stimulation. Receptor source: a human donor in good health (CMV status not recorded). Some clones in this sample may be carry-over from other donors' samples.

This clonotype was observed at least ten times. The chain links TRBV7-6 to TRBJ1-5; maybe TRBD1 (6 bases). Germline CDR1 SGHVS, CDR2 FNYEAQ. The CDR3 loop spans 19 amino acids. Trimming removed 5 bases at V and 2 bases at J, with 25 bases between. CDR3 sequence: CASSPGGGPYYIGNQPQHF. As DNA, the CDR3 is TGTGCCAGCAGCCCCGGGGGGGGGCCCTACTATATAGGCAATCAGCCCCAGCATTTT.

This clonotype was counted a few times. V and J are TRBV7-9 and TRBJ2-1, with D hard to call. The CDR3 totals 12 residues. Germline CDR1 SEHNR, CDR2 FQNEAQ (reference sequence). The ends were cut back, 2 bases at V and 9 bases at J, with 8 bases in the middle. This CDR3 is CASSLLAVEQFF. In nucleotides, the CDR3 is TGTGCCAGCAGCTTATTAGCCGTTGAGCAGTTCTTC.

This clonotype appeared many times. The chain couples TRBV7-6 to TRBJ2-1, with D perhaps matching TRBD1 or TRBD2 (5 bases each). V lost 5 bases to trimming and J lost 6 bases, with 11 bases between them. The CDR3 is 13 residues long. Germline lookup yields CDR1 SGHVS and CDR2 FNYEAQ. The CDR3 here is CASSPGTANEQFF. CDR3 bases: TGTGCCAGCAGCCCCGGGACCGCCAATGAGCAGTTCTTC.

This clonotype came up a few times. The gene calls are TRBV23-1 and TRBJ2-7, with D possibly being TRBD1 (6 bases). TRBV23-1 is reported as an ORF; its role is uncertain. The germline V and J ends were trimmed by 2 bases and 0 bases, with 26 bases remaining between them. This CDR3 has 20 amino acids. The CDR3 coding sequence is TGCGCCAGCAGTCAAAGAGAATTGAGCTACAGGGCCAAATCCTCCTACGAGCAGTACTTC. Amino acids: CASSQRELSYRAKSSYEQYF.

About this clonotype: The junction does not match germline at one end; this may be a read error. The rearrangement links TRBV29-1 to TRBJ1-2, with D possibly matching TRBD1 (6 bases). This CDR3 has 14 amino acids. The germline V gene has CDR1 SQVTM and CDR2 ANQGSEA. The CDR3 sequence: CGVDSGGSFYGYTF. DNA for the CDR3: TGCGGCGTTGACTCCGGGGGCTCTTTCTATGGCTACACCTTC.

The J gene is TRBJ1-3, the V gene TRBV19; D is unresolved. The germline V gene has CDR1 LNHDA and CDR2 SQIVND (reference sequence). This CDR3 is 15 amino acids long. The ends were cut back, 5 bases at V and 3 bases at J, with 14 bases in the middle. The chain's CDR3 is CASSFPPGGGNTIYF. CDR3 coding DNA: TGTGCCAGTAGTTTTCCTCCCGGCGGTGGAAACACCATATATTTT.

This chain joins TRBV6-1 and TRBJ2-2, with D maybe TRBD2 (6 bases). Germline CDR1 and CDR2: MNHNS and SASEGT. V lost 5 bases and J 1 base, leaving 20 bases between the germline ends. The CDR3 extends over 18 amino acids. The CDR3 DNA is TGTGCCAGCAGTTATATGCGGGACGGGGAGGAGAACACCGGGGAGCTGTTTTTT. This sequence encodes CASSYMRDGEENTGELFF.

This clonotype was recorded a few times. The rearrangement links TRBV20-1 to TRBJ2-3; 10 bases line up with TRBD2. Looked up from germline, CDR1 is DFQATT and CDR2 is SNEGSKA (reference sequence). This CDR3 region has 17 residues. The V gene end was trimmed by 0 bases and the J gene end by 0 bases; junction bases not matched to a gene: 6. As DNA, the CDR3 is TGCAGTGCTAGAGATCCCCTAGCGGGGGAAAGCACAGATACGCAGTATTTT. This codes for CSARDPLAGESTDTQYF.

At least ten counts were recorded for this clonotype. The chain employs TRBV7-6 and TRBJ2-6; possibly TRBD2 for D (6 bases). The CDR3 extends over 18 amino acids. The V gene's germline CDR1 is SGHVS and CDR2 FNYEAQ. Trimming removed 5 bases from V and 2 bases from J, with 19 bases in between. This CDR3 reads CASSLEPGPGAGANVLTF. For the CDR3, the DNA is TGTGCCAGCAGCCTTGAACCGGGACCGGGGGCTGGGGCCAACGTCCTGACTTTC.

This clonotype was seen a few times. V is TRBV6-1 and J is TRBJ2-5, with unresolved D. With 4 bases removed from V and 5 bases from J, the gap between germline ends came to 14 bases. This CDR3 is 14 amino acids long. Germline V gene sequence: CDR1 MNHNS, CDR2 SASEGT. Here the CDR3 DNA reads TGTGCCAGCAGTGCAGCCCAGGATGGGGAGACCCAGTACTTC. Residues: CASSAAQDGETQYF.

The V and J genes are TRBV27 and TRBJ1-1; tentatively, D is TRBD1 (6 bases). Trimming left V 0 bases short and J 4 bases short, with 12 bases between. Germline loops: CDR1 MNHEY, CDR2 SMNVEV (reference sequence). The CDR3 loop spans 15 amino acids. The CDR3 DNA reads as TGTGCCAGCAGTTTATCGGGCAGGGGAGGCACTGAAGCTTTCTTT. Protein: CASSLSGRGGTEAFF.